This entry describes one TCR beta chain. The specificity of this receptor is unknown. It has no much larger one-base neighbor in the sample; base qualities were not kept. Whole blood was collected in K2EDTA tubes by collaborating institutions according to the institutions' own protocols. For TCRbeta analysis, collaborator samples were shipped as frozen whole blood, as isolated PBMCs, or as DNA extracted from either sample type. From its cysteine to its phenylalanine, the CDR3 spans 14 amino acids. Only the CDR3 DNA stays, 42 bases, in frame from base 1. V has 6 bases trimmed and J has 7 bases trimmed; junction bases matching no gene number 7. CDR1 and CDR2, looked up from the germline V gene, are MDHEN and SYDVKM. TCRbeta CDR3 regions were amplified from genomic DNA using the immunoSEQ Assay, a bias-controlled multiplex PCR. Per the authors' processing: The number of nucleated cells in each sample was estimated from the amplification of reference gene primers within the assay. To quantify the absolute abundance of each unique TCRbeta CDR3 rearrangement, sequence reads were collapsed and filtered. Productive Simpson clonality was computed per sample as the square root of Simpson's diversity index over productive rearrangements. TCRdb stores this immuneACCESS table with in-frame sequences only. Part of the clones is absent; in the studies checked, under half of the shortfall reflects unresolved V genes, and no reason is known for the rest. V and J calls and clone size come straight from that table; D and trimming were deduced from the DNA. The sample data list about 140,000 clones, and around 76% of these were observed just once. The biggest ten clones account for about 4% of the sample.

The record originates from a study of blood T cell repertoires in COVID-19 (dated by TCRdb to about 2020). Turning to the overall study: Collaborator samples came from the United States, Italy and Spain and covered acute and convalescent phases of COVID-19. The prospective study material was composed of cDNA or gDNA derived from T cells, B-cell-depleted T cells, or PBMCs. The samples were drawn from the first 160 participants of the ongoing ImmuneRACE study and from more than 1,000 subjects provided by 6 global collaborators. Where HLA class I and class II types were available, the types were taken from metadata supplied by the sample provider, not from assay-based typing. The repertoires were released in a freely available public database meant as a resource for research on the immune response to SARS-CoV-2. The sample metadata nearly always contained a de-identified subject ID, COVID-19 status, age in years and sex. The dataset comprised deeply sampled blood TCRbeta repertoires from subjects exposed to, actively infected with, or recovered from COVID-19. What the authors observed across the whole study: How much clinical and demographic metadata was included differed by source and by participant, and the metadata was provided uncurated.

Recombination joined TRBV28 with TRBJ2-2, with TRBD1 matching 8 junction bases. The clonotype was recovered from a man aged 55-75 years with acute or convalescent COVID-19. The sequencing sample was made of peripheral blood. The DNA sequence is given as TGTGCCAGCAGAACGACAGGGGATGACGGGGAGCTGTTTTTT. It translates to CASRTTGDDGELFF.